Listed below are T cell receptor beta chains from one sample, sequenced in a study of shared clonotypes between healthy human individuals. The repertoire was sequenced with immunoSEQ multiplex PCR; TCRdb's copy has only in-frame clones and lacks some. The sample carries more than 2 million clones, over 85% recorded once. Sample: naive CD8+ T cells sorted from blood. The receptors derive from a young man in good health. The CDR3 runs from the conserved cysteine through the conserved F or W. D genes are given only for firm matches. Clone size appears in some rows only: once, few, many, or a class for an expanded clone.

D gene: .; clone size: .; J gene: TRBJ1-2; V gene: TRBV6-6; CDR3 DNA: TGTGCCAGCAGTTACGGCGCAGGGCAGGGCGATGGCTACACCTTC; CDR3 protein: CASSYGAGQGDGYTF
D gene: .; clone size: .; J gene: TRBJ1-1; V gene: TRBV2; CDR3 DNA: TGTGCCAGCAGGCAGGTTTACACTGAAGCTTTCTTT; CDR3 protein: CASRQVYTEAFF
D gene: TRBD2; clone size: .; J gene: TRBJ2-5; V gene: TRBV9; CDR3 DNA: TGTGCCAGCAGCGCTGGGGGGGGGTCACAAGAGACCCAGTACTTC; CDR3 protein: CASSAGGGSQETQYF
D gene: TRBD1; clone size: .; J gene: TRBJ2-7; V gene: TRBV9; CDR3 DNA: TGTGCCAGCAGCGTAGGGACAGGGCTTTCCTACGAGCAGTACTTC; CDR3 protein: CASSVGTGLSYEQYF
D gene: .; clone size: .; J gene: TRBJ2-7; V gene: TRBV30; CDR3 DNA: TGTGCCTGGAGCGACATAGGGACAACCCAGGACCACGAGCAGTACTTC; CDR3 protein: CAWSDIGTTQDHEQYF
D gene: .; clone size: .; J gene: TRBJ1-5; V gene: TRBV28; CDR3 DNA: TGTGCCAGCACCCAGAGGGGGGTAGGTCAGCCCCAGCATTTT; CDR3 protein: CASTQRGVGQPQHF
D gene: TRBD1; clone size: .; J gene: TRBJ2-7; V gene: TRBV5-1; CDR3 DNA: TGCGCCAGCAGCCTGGCCGGACAGGGGATTGACGAGCAGTACTTC; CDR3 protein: CASSLAGQGIDEQYF
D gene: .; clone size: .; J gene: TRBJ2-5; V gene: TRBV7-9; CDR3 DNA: TGTGCCAGCAGCTTGGGACCCGCGGCCGTGCAAGAGACCCAGTACTTC; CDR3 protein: CASSLGPAAVQETQYF
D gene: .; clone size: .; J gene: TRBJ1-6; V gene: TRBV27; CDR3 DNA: TGTGCCAGCAGTTTCATCCGGGCCAATTCACCCCTCCACTTT; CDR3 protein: CASSFIRANSPLHF
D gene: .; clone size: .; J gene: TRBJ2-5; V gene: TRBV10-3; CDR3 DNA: TGTGCCATCAGTGCTGAGAGGGCCCCAGAGACCCAGTACTTC; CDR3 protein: CAISAERAPETQYF
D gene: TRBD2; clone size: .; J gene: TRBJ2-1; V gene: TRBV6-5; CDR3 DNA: TGTGCCAGCAGTACGCTAGCGGAAAACAATGAGCAGTTCTTC; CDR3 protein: CASSTLAENNEQFF
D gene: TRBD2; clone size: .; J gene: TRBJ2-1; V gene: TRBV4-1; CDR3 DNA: TGCGCCAGCAGCCAAGCGTCTAGCGGGGGGGCTTACAATGAGCAGTTCTTC; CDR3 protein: CASSQASSGGAYNEQFF
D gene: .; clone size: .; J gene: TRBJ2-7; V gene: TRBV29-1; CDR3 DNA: TGCAGCGTTGTTTACGATTCCTACGAGCAGTACTTC; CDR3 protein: CSVVYDSYEQYF
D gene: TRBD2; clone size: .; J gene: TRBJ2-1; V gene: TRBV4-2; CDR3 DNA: TGTGCCAGCAGCCAAGAGCCTAGCGGGGAAGGCTACAATGAGCAGTTCTTC; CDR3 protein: CASSQEPSGEGYNEQFF
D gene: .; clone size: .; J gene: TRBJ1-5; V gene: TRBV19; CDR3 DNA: TGTGCCAGTAGTATCTGGACGGAGAATCAGCCCCAGCATTTT; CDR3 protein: CASSIWTENQPQHF
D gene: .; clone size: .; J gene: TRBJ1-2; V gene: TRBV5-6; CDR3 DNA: TGTGCCAGCAGCCCTACAGGGTCACCCGGCTACACCTTC; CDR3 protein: CASSPTGSPGYTF
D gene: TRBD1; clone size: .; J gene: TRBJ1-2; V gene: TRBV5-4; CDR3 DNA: TGTGCCAGCAGCTCCGGGACAGGTCCCTCTGGCTACACCTTC; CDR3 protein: CASSSGTGPSGYTF
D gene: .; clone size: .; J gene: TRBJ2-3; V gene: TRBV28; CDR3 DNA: TGTGCCAGCAGTTTAGCGGACCAAGATACGCAGTATTTT; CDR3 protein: CASSLADQDTQYF
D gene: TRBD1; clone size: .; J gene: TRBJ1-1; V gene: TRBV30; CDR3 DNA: TGTGCCTGGAGCGGACAGGGCCGTATGAACACTGAAGCTTTCTTT; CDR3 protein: CAWSGQGRMNTEAFF
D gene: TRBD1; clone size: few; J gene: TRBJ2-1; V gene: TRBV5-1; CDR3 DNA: TGCGCCAGCAGCGTTGACAGGGTCTCCTACAATGAGCAGTTCTTC; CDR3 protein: CASSVDRVSYNEQFF
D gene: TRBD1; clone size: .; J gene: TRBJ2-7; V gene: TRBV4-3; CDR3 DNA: TGCGCCAGCAGCAGCCGCGCCGGGGGACAGGACGAGCAGTACTTC; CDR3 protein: CASSSRAGGQDEQYF
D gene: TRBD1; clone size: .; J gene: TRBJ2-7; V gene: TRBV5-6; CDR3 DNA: TGTGCCAGCAGCCCCGGGACAGTTCCGCTCCCCTACGAGCAGTACTTC; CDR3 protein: CASSPGTVPLPYEQYF
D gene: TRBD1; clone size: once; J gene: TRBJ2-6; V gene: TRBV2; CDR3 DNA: TGTGCCAGCAGCCTAGCCGGGACAGGGGTTCCAGACTCTGGGGCCAACGTCCTGACTTTC; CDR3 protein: CASSLAGTGVPDSGANVLTF
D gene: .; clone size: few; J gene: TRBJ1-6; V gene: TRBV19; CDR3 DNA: TGTGCCAGTAGTATAGATCTAGGGTATCAAAATTCACCCCTCCACTTT; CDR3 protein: CASSIDLGYQNSPLHF
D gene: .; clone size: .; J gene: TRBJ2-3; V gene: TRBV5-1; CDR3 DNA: TGCGCCAGCAGCCGGGAGTACACAGATACGCAGTATTTT; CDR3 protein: CASSREYTDTQYF
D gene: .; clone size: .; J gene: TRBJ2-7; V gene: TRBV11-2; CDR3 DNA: TGTGCCAGCAGCTTAGACCCGACAGCCTACGAGCAGTACTTC; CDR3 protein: CASSLDPTAYEQYF
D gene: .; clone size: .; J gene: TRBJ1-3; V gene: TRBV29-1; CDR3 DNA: TGCAGCGTTGTTGACTCTGGAAACACCATATATTTT; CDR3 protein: CSVVDSGNTIYF
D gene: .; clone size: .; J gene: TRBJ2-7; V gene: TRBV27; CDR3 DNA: TGTGCCAGCAGTTTATCCCCTCAGACCCACTACGAGCAGTACTTC; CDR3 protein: CASSLSPQTHYEQYF
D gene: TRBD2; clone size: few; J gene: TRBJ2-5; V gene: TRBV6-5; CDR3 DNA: TGTGCCAGCAGTTACGGCGGGGGGTTCCAAGAGACCCAGTACTTC; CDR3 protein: CASSYGGGFQETQYF
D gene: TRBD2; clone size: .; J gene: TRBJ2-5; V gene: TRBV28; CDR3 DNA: TGTGCCAGCAGCCCGGCGGGGGGGCTGGAGACCCAGTACTTC; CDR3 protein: CASSPAGGLETQYF
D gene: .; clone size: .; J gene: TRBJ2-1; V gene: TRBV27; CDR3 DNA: TGTGCCAGCAGTTTGGGGGGTCTAGCGAGAAATGAGCAGTTCTTC; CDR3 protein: CASSLGGLARNEQFF
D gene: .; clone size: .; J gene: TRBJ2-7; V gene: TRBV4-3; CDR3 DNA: TGCGCCAGCAGCCAAGATTCAGGGGAAGGGAGCTACGAGCAGTACTTC; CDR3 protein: CASSQDSGEGSYEQYF
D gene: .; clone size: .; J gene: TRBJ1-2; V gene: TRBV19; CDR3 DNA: TGTGCCAGTAGTATAGACACGAACAGGGAGGAAGGCTACACCTTC; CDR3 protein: CASSIDTNREEGYTF
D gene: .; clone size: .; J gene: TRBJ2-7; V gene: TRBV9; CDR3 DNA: TGTGCCAGCAGCCCCGACGGAGACTACGAGCAGTACTTC; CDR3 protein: CASSPDGDYEQYF
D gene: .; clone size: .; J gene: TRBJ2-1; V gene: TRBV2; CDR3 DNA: TGTGCCAGCAGTGCAACGGTAGTACCTGAGCAGTTCTTC; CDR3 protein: CASSATVVPEQFF
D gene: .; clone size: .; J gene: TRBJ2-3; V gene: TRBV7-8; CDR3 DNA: TGTGCCAGCAGCTCCGACCTTACCACAGATACGCAGTATTTT; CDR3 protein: CASSSDLTTDTQYF
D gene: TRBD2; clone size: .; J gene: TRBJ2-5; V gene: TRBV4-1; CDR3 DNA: TGCGCCAGCAGCCAAGGAAACGACCTGGGGGGGGAGACCCAGTACTTC; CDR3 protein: CASSQGNDLGGETQYF
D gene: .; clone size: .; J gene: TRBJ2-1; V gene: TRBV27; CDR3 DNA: TGTGCCAGCAGTCTCCCGGCGGGTGAGCAGTTCTTC; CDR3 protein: CASSLPAGEQFF
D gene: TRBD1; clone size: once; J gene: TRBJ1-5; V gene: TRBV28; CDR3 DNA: TGTGCCAGCAGTTTGTCGACAGGGGGTGGCAATCAGCCCCAGCATTTT; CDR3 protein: CASSLSTGGGNQPQHF
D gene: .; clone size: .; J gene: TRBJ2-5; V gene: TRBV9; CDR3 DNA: TGTGCCAGCAGCGTAGGGGGCGGGTTAGAGACCCAGTACTTC; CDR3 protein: CASSVGGGLETQYF
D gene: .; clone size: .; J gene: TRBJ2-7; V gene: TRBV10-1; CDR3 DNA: TGCGCCAGCAGTGCTGGCAGTTTCGGCCTCGTGTTC; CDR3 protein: CASSAGSFGLVF
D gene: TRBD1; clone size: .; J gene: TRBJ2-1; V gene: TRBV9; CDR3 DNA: TGTGCCAGCACGGACAGGGGCTACAATGAGCAGTTCTTC; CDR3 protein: CASTDRGYNEQFF
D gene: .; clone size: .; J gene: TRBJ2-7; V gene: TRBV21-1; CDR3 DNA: TGTGCCAGCAGCGCAAGCGCTCTCCCGGACGAGCAGTACTTC; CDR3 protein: CASSASALPDEQYF
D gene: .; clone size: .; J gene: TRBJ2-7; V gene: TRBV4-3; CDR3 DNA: TGCGCCAGCAGCCAAGGCGGGACGGGCGAGCAGTACTTC; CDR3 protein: CASSQGGTGEQYF
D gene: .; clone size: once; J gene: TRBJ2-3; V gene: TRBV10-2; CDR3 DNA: TGCGCCAGCGGAGGACTGACTGGGTTTGAAACGCAGTATTTT; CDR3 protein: CASGGLTGFETQYF
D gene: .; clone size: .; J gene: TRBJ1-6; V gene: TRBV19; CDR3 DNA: TGTGCCAGTAGTCCCCAGGGGTGGGCACCCCTCCACTTT; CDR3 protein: CASSPQGWAPLHF
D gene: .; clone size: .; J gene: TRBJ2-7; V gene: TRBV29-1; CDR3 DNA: TGCAGCGTTGATCTCGGGGACGGGGGCGAGCAGTACTTC; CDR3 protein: CSVDLGDGGEQYF
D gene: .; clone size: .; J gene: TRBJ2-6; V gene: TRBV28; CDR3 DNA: TGTGCCAGCAGTTTATTTCCTGGGGCCAACGTCCTGACTTTC; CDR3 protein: CASSLFPGANVLTF
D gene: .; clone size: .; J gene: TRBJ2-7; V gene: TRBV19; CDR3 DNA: TGTGCCAGTAGTATCCAGATCTCCTACGAGCAGTACTTC; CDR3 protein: CASSIQISYEQYF
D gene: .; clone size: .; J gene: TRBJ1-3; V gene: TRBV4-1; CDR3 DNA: TGCGCCAGCAGCCAAGGTTCTCTAGGTGGACCCTACTCTGGAAACACCATATATTTT; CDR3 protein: CASSQGSLGGPYSGNTIYF
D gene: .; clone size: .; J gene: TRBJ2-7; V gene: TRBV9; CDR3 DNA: TGTGCCAGCAGCCCGACTGGACTCTCCTACGAGCAGTACTTC; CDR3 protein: CASSPTGLSYEQYF
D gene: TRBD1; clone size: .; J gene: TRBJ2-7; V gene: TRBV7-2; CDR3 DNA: TGTGCCAGCAGCTTCCCGGGACAGGGCGCCTACGAGCAGTACTTC; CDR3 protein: CASSFPGQGAYEQYF
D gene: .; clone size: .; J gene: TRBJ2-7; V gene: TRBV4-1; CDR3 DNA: TGCGCCAGCAGCCGGGAGGAAGCCTACGAGCAGTACTTC; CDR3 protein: CASSREEAYEQYF